Shown below are 9 T cell receptor beta chains from a single sample sequenced in a study of neoadjuvant nivolumab and ipilimumab in lung cancer. The repertoire was sequenced with immunoSEQ multiplex PCR; TCRdb's copy has only in-frame clones and lacks some. The sample has some 43,000 clones, around 89% seen once. Source: blood, taken before neoadjuvant nivolumab, alone or with ipilimumab. The receptors derive from an adult with non-small cell lung cancer. Some clones in this sample may be carry-over from other donors' samples.

The rearrangement links TRBV7-9 to TRBJ2-3; tentatively, D is TRBD2 (6 bases). V lost 5 bases, J lost 2 bases, and 14 bases lay in between. Germline V gives CDR1 SEHNR, CDR2 FQNEAQ (reference sequence). The CDR3 runs 15 residues. CDR3 loop: CASSLGRTVTDTQYF. CDR3 DNA sequence: TGTGCCAGCAGCCTGGGGAGGACGGTCACAGATACGCAGTATTTT.

V and J are TRBV11-3 and TRBJ1-1; D may be TRBD1 (5 bases). Germline CDR1 is SGHNT and CDR2 is YENEEA. The V end lost 2 bases, the J end lost 1 base, and 11 bases lay between the germline ends. The CDR3 loop spans 15 amino acids. Here the CDR3 DNA reads TGTGCCAGCAGCTTAATGTCGGGACCGAACACTGAAGCTTTCTTT. Its protein is CASSLMSGPNTEAFF.

V is TRBV18 and J is TRBJ2-3, with 11 bases aligning to TRBD2. Germline V gives CDR1 KGHSH, CDR2 LQKENI. This CDR3 contains 16 residues. V trimming: 6 bases; J trimming: 3 bases; junction bases outside the gene matches: 8. The CDR3 nucleotides are TGTGCCAGCTCCCGAACTAGCGGGAGATCGACAGATACGCAGTATTTT. This codes for CASSRTSGRSTDTQYF.

This clone was counted once. V is TRBV5-4 and J is TRBJ2-5; D perhaps matches TRBD1 (6 bases). Per the germline V gene, CDR1 is SGHNT and CDR2 is YYREEE (reference sequence). The CDR3 has 15 amino acids. Trimming shortened V by 0 bases and J by 5 bases, and 14 bases separated the two germline ends. The DNA of the CDR3 is TGTGCCAGCAGCTTGGCGGCAGGGGCGGGTGAGACCCAGTACTTC. Translating gives CASSLAAGAGETQYF.

In this sample, this clone turned up a few times. The rearrangement links TRBV6-1 to TRBJ2-6; TRBD1 aligns across 7 bases. The CDR3 consists of 16 residues. The germline gives CDR1 MNHNS, CDR2 SASEGT. With 2 bases clipped from V and 0 bases from J, the junction kept 1 base outside the gene matches. In nucleotides, the CDR3 is TGTGCCAGCAGTGAAAGACAGGGCTCTGGGGCCAACGTCCTGACTTTC. Amino acids: CASSERQGSGANVLTF.

The rearrangement uses TRBV9 and TRBJ2-5; the D is unclear. Trimming removed 4 bases at V and 4 bases at J, with 5 bases between. The CDR3 totals 11 residues. Germline V lookup: CDR1 SGDLS, CDR2 YYNGEE. CDR3 in DNA: TGTGCCAGCAGCCCTCCAGAGACCCAGTACTTC. It yields the protein CASSPPETQYF.

The V call is TRBV5-6, the J call TRBJ1-1; D gene unclear. The V end was cut by 0 bases, the J end by 1 base, with 13 bases between. The CDR3 is 16 amino acids. Germline values: CDR1 SGHDT, CDR2 YYEEEE. CDR3 nucleotides: TGTGCCAGCAGCTTGGCAGGCGGGTTGGGGAACACTGAAGCTTTCTTT. Its protein is CASSLAGGLGNTEAFF.

The V and J genes are TRBV5-8 and TRBJ1-2; 10 nucleotides match TRBD1. CDR3 size: 14 residues. Trimming removed 4 bases from V and 7 bases from J; junction bases left unmatched: 7. Germline lookup yields CDR1 SGHTS and CDR2 YDEGEE. The CDR3 sequence: CASSVPGQGFGYTF. CDR3 DNA sequence: TGTGCCAGCAGCGTACCGGGACAGGGGTTTGGCTACACCTTC.

Only a few counts were recorded for this clone. This chain connects TRBV6-6 to TRBJ2-3; D not certain. The CDR3 contains 11 residues. Per the germline V gene, CDR1 is MNHNY and CDR2 is SVGAGI (reference sequence). The V and J ends lost 10 bases and 1 base respectively, with 6 bases between them. The CDR3 nucleotides read TGTGCCACCATCCGCACAGATACGCAGTATTTT. Translated: CATIRTDTQYF.